These 28 T cell receptor beta chains were sequenced from one sample in a study of T cells in narcolepsy. Generated by immunoSEQ multiplex PCR, the TCRdb table keeps only in-frame clones and is missing some. Among fewer than 30,000 clones listed, 85% were seen once. The source material was memory (CD45RA-) CD4+ T cells from blood. These TCRs come from a human donor in good health.

In nucleotides, the CDR3 is TGTGCCAGCACCCTTCCGGGGAGGAACGAGCAGTACTTC. Its translation: CASTLPGRNEQYF. The chain has TRBV6-1 and TRBJ2-7; TRBD2 is a possible D gene (6 bases). Trimming removed 7 bases from V and 5 bases from J, with 15 bases in between. The CDR3 totals 13 residues. The germline V gene encodes CDR1 MNHNS and CDR2 SASEGT.

V is TRBV18 and J is TRBJ2-3, with 11 bases that match TRBD2. Germline V gene sequence: CDR1 KGHSH, CDR2 LQKENI. V lost 6 bases, J lost 2 bases, and 4 bases stayed unmatched. The CDR3 spans 15 residues. CDR3 in DNA: TGTGCCAGCTCCCTAGCGGGAGGACCCACAGATACGCAGTATTTT. As protein: CASSLAGGPTDTQYF.

This chain links TRBV7-2 with TRBJ2-7, with 7 nucleotides matching TRBD2. V gave up 5 bases and J gave up 0 bases; unmatched junction bases: 7. Germline CDR1 is SGHTA and CDR2 is FQGNSA. This CDR3 is built from 15 residues. In DNA form, the CDR3 reads TGTGCCAGCAGCGTGACTAGCCAAGGCTCCTACGAGCAGTACTTC. Translation gives CASSVTSQGSYEQYF.

The rearrangement joins TRBV4-2 to TRBJ2-5; 9 bases match TRBD2. Germline assignment: CDR1 LGHNA and CDR2 YNFKEQ. The V and J ends lost 1 base and 4 bases, in that order; junction bases with no gene match: 10. This CDR3 comprises 17 residues. CDR3 sequence reads: CASSQVRGGRASETQYF. The CDR3 DNA sequence: TGTGCCAGCAGCCAAGTCAGAGGCGGGAGGGCCTCAGAGACCCAGTACTTC.

The V gene is TRBV11-3, the J gene TRBJ2-7, with 11 positions matching TRBD2. The germline gives CDR1 SGHNT, CDR2 YENEEA. V gave up 5 bases and J gave up 2 bases; unmatched junction bases: 5. CDR3 length: 15 amino acids. DNA of the CDR3: TGTGCCAGCAGCAAGCCGGGACTAGCGGCCTACGAGCAGTACTTC. It codes for CASSKPGLAAYEQYF.

The rearrangement links TRBV30 to TRBJ2-2; D may be TRBD1 or TRBD2 (6 bases each). CDR1 and CDR2 (germline): GTSNPN, SVGIG (reference sequence). The V end lost 4 bases, the J end lost 5 bases, and 11 bases lay between the germline ends. This CDR3 has 13 amino acids. CDR3 sequence reads: CAWMWGATGELFF. The CDR3 region has the DNA TGTGCCTGGATGTGGGGGGCGACCGGGGAGCTGTTTTTT.

The chain uses TRBV14 and TRBJ2-7; 9 bases map to TRBD1. CDR3 size: 15 residues. The V gene's germline CDR1 is SGHDN and CDR2 FVKESK. V was pared by 2 bases and J by 4 bases, with 6 bases of the junction left unmatched. The CDR3 DNA reads as TGTGCCAGCAGCCAACCGGGACAGGGCCTTTACGAGCAGTACTTC. Protein sequence: CASSQPGQGLYEQYF.

The sample holds one count of this clone. The chain has TRBV6-6 and TRBJ1-2; no clear D. The ends were cut back, 6 bases at V and 8 bases at J, with 10 bases in the middle. The CDR3 contains 11 residues. Per the germline V gene, CDR1 is MNHNY and CDR2 is SVGAGI (reference sequence). DNA of the CDR3: TGTGCCAGCAGCTTGAGGGAGGGCTACACCTTC. Amino acids: CASSLREGYTF.

This rearrangement joins TRBV6-6 to TRBJ2-7; TRBD1 might be the D (5 bases). Germline V gives CDR1 MNHNY, CDR2 SVGAGI (reference sequence). CDR3 length: 14 amino acids. The V and J ends lost 3 bases and 6 bases respectively, with 15 bases between them. In DNA, the CDR3 is TGTGCCAGCAGTTATATACAGCCAGGGTCCGAGCAGTACTTC. Protein: CASSYIQPGSEQYF.

The DNA for the CDR3 is TGTGCCAGCAGCGGGGGGGCAGCATATGGCTACACCTTC. The encoded protein is CASSGGAAYGYTF. The gene calls are TRBV7-2 and TRBJ1-2, with TRBD1 as a possible D gene (6 bases). Trimming took off 5 bases at V and 5 bases at J, with 12 bases between the two ends. CDR1 is SGHTA and CDR2 is FQGNSA in the germline V gene. CDR3 length: 13 residues.

This clone was observed once. J is TRBJ2-7 and V is TRBV5-6, with 7 bases aligning to TRBD1. Germline lookup yields CDR1 SGHDT and CDR2 YYEEEE. The CDR3 is 15 amino acids. V shed 2 bases, J shed 2 bases, and the junction held 7 bases outside the gene matches. Here the CDR3 DNA reads TGTGCCAGCAGCTTACGGGACAGCCTCGCCTACGAGCAGTACTTC. It codes for CASSLRDSLAYEQYF.

This chain uses TRBV27 with TRBJ2-3; 8 bases line up with TRBD2. The CDR3 is 16 residues long. Germline lookup yields CDR1 MNHEY and CDR2 SMNVEV (reference sequence). The ends lost 5 bases at V and 0 bases at J; junction bases unmatched: 7. The CDR3: CASSPLSGASTDTQYF. DNA of the CDR3: TGTGCCAGCAGTCCTCTTAGCGGGGCTAGCACAGATACGCAGTATTTT.

This chain links TRBV9 with TRBJ2-7; 8 bases agree with TRBD1. The J segment lost 5 bases and the V segment lost 4 bases, leaving 11 bases of the junction unmatched. Germline assignment: CDR1 SGDLS and CDR2 YYNGEE. The CDR3 length is 15 residues. In DNA, the CDR3 is TGTGCCAGCAGCCAAGGAGGACAGGGTTATCACGAGCAGTACTTC. Its translation is CASSQGGQGYHEQYF.

This chain uses TRBV7-9 with TRBJ2-3; TRBD1 might be the D (5 bases). Germline assignment: CDR1 SEHNR and CDR2 FQNEAQ (reference sequence). This CDR3 region has 14 residues. The V and J ends lost 2 bases and 3 bases respectively, with 9 bases between them. The CDR3 bases are TGTGCCAGCAGCTTAAGTAAGGGGACAGATACGCAGTATTTT. It codes for CASSLSKGTDTQYF.

The genes are TRBV28 and TRBJ2-3, with D perhaps TRBD2 (5 bases). The CDR3 runs 14 residues. CDR1 and CDR2 (germline): MDHEN, SYDVKM. Between the trimmed V and J ends, which lost 9 bases and 6 bases, there was a span of 19 bases. CDR3 DNA: TGTGCCAGTATGATAGTGGGAGATGTGGATACGCAGTATTTT. It specifies CASMIVGDVDTQYF.

The chain joins TRBV5-1 to TRBJ2-7; 8 positions match TRBD1. This CDR3 contains 19 residues. CDR1 SGHRS and CDR2 YFSETQ come from the germline V gene. Trimming at V came to 7 bases and at J to 3 bases, leaving 24 bases not matched to a gene. The CDR3: CASSGSPGTGTFGVYEQYF. The DNA of the CDR3 is TGCGCCAGCTCCGGCAGCCCCGGGACAGGCACCTTTGGAGTCTACGAGCAGTACTTC.

This clone turned up a few times. In DNA form, the CDR3 reads TGCGCCAGCAGCGCACAGGGGACCGGGGCCAACGTCCTGACTTTC. Its translation is CASSAQGTGANVLTF. The chain combines TRBV10-2 with TRBJ2-6; TRBD1 matches 7 bases. Trimming took 6 bases from V and 4 from J; bases not matched to a gene: 6. The germline CDR1 and CDR2 sequences are WSHSY and SAAADI. The CDR3 is 15 residues long.

The gene calls are TRBV6-5 and TRBJ1-5; 10 bases match TRBD1. The CDR3 consists of 16 residues. Germline CDR1 MNHEY, CDR2 SVGAGI. Trimming took 0 bases from V and 4 from J; bases not matched to a gene: 3. The CDR3: CASSYSADRGNQPQHF. In DNA form, the CDR3 reads TGTGCCAGCAGTTACTCGGCGGACAGGGGGAATCAGCCCCAGCATTTT.

A remark on this clone: A junction end diverges from the germline sequence, so it may reflect a read error. At the DNA level, this CDR3 is encoded by other sequences in the same sample as well. The V and J genes are TRBV6-1 and TRBJ1-1; the D gene is possibly TRBD1 (5 bases). This CDR3 spans 13 amino acids. Looked up from germline, CDR1 is MNHNS and CDR2 is SASEGT. CDR3 region: CASSERGPTEAFF. The CDR3 DNA follows: TGTGCTAGCAGTGAAAGGGGACCGACTGAAGCTTTCTTT.

The gene calls are TRBV25-1 and TRBJ2-6, with a possible D match to TRBD1 (6 bases). The V and J ends lost 1 base and 0 bases respectively, with 10 bases between them. This CDR3 comprises 17 residues. CDR1 MGHDK and CDR2 SYGVNS come from the germline V gene. The CDR3 DNA is TGTGCCAGCAGTGAATTGGGACAATTCTCTGGGGCCAACGTCCTGACTTTC. Protein product: CASSELGQFSGANVLTF.

This clone was recorded only once. The rearrangement uses TRBV6-5 and TRBJ2-7; D not resolved. This CDR3 has 11 amino acids. Trimming shortened V by 10 bases and J by 6 bases, and 13 bases separated the two germline ends. Per germline, CDR1 MNHEY and CDR2 SVGAGI. The CDR3 DNA reads TGTGCCACCGGGCCCCCCGGCGAGCAGTACTTC. It translates to CATGPPGEQYF.

This chain links TRBV19 with TRBJ2-5; D gene unclear. The germline V gene has CDR1 LNHDA and CDR2 SQIVND (reference sequence). This CDR3 is built from 14 residues. Trimming cost V 6 bases and J 5 bases, with 16 bases left between them. The CDR3 DNA reads as TGTGCCAGTAGCGCATCAAGTACCGGGGAGACCCAGTACTTC. This encodes CASSASSTGETQYF.

The genes are TRBV11-2 and TRBJ2-1, with D perhaps TRBD2 (5 bases). CDR3 length: 15 amino acids. CDR1 SGHAT and CDR2 FQNNGV come from the germline V gene. Trimming removed 6 bases from V and 6 bases from J, with 18 bases in between. The CDR3, as DNA: TGTGCCAGCAGATTCGCGGACTTATTTGCCAATGAGCAGTTCTTC. Its translation is CASRFADLFANEQFF.

In its sample, this clone was seen once. The chain has TRBV28 and TRBJ1-2; maybe TRBD1 (5 bases). V dropped 6 bases and J dropped 0 bases, with 20 bases sitting between them. Germline assignment: CDR1 MDHEN and CDR2 SYDVKM. The CDR3 is made up of 17 amino acids. In nucleotides, the CDR3 is TGTGCCAGCAGCACCCCACCCCGGGGGGGATCTAACTATGGCTACACCTTC. Protein sequence: CASSTPPRGGSNYGYTF.

The genes are TRBV11-2 and TRBJ2-7; D may match TRBD1 or TRBD2 (5 bases each). The CDR3 totals 14 residues. The V and J ends lost 4 bases and 2 bases respectively, with 12 bases between them. The germline gives CDR1 SGHAT, CDR2 FQNNGV. The CDR3 nucleotides read TGTGCCAGCAGCTCAACCCCGGGGCCCTACGAGCAGTACTTC. Translation gives CASSSTPGPYEQYF. The full variable domain, with the rest looked up from reference TRBV11-2 and TRBJ2-7, is EAGVAQSPRYKIIEKRQSVAFWCNPISGHATLYWYQQILGQGPKLLIQFQNNGVVDDSQLPKDRFSAERLKGVDSTLKIQPAKLEDSAVYLCASSSTPGPYEQYFGPGTRLTVT.

The rearrangement uses TRBV6-5 and TRBJ1-4; D is unresolved. Trimming removed 4 bases at V and 7 bases at J, with 13 bases between. The CDR3 is 14 residues long. Looked up from germline, CDR1 is MNHEY and CDR2 is SVGAGI. CDR3: CASSSREAGEKLFF. The CDR3 DNA reads as TGTGCCAGCAGTTCGAGGGAGGCGGGTGAAAAACTGTTTTTT.

The chain combines TRBV6-1 with TRBJ1-5; D call uncertain. From germline, CDR1 is MNHNS and CDR2 SASEGT. V lost 4 bases and J 0 bases, leaving 16 bases between the germline ends. There are 17 residues in the CDR3. The CDR3 protein is CASSGRGTENSNQPQHF. The CDR3 bases are TGTGCCAGCAGTGGACGGGGTACGGAAAATAGCAATCAGCCCCAGCATTTT.

This clone was seen a handful of times. V usage is TRBV5-6 and J usage is TRBJ1-3; D uncertain. Germline V gene lookup returns CDR1 SGHDT and CDR2 YYEEEE. The CDR3 spans 14 residues. V was shortened by 3 bases and J by 6 bases, with 13 bases between the two germline ends. CDR3 loop: CASSWTETPNTIYF. DNA for the CDR3: TGTGCCAGCAGCTGGACGGAGACCCCAAACACCATATATTTT.